A single sample is the source of the 24 T cell receptor beta chains below, sequenced in a study of blood T cell repertoires in COVID-19. The data were produced by immunoSEQ multiplex PCR, yet TCRdb's version contains in-frame clones alone and is incomplete. The data show a few hundred thousand clones, 65% to 85% seen once. Specimen: peripheral blood. These receptors came from a person aged 65 to 85 with COVID-19, enrolled during active disease.

The chain is built from TRBV6-5 and TRBJ1-6; D is unresolved. Germline lookup yields CDR1 MNHEY and CDR2 SVGAGI. CDR3 length equals 13 residues. Trimming took 0 bases from V and 11 from J, leaving 8 bases between them. CDR3 residues: CASSYSAGTPLHF. The DNA of the CDR3 is TGTGCCAGCAGTTACTCTGCGGGGACACCCCTCCACTTT.

This clone was observed once. The J gene is TRBJ2-3, the V gene TRBV20-1; D uncertain. The CDR3 consists of 13 residues. CDR1 and CDR2 from the germline V gene are DFQATT and SNEGSKA (reference sequence). Trimming stripped 3 bases from V and 2 bases from J, with 9 bases between. In nucleotides, the CDR3 is TGCAGTGCTAGTGTCCAGAACACAGATACGCAGTATTTT. Its translation: CSASVQNTDTQYF.

The V gene is TRBV5-1, the J gene TRBJ1-1; 9 bases are shared with TRBD1. The V segment lost 2 bases and the J segment 3 bases; nucleotides outside the gene matches: 5. The length of the CDR3 is 15 residues. The germline V gene has CDR1 SGHRS and CDR2 YFSETQ. CDR3 region: CASSFTGGLDTEAFF. The DNA for the CDR3 is TGCGCCAGCAGCTTTACAGGGGGCCTAGACACTGAAGCTTTCTTT.

This sequence joins TRBV6-5 and TRBJ2-7; a possible D gene is TRBD1 (6 bases). The length of the CDR3 is 14 residues. V was clipped by 8 bases and J by 5 bases, with 19 bases between them. The germline CDR1 and CDR2 sequences are MNHEY and SVGAGI. The CDR3 DNA follows: TGTGCCAGCCGTTGGGGCCAGGGGATCAACGAGCAGTACTTC. Amino acids: CASRWGQGINEQYF.

The V and J genes are TRBV27 and TRBJ2-2; 9 bases match TRBD1. The length of the CDR3 is 17 residues. V lost 5 bases to trimming and J lost 3 bases; unmatched junction nucleotides: 10. Per germline, CDR1 MNHEY and CDR2 SMNVEV (reference sequence). CDR3 sequence: CASSGTGWGSDTGELFF. Written as DNA, the CDR3 is TGTGCCAGCAGTGGGACAGGGTGGGGTAGCGACACCGGGGAGCTGTTTTTT.

The chain carries TRBV6-5 and TRBJ1-1; weak D call: TRBD1 (6 bases). The CDR3 has 13 residues. Germline V lookup: CDR1 MNHEY, CDR2 SVGAGI. V was clipped by 8 bases and J by 1 base, with 11 bases between them. The CDR3: CASRTASNTEAFF. CDR3 bases: TGTGCCAGCCGGACAGCCTCGAACACTGAAGCTTTCTTT.

V usage is TRBV5-1 and J usage is TRBJ2-2; TRBD1 is a possible D gene (5 bases). The CDR3 contains 17 residues. V was cut by 0 bases and J by 6 bases, with 18 bases left in between. The germline V gene has CDR1 SGHRS and CDR2 YFSETQ. The chain's CDR3 is CASSLDPARVRAGELFF. The CDR3 DNA is TGCGCCAGCAGCTTGGATCCGGCCAGGGTCCGGGCCGGGGAGCTGTTTTTT. Together with reference TRBV5-1 and TRBJ2-2, the CDR3 gives the full variable domain: KAGVTQTPRYLIKTRGQQVTLSCSPISGHRSVSWYQQTPGQGLQFLFEYFSETQRNKGNFPGRFSGRQFSNSRSEMNVSTLELGDSALYLCASSLDPARVRAGELFFGEGSRLTVL.

This sequence joins TRBV29-1 and TRBJ2-2; D is possibly TRBD1 (5 bases). CDR3 length: 14 residues. Germline CDR1 and CDR2: SQVTM and ANQGSEA. The V gene lost 4 bases and the J gene lost 0 bases, with 9 bases spanning the gap. The CDR3 DNA is TGCAGCGTTGGACAGTTGACGAACACCGGGGAGCTGTTTTTT. Amino acids: CSVGQLTNTGELFF.

This chain uses TRBV2 with TRBJ1-2, with 8 positions matching TRBD1. Germline assignment: CDR1 SNHLY and CDR2 FYNNEI. The CDR3 is made up of 15 amino acids. The junction had 7 bases not matched to a gene; V was cut back by 3 bases and J by 4 bases. The CDR3 coding sequence is TGTGCCAGCAGTGAGAGGCGGGACAGGACCTATGGCTACACCTTC. It translates to CASSERRDRTYGYTF. The full variable domain, with the rest looked up from reference TRBV2 and TRBJ1-2, is EPEVTQTPSHQVTQMGQEVILRCVPISNHLYFYWYRQILGQKVEFLVSFYNNEISEKSEIFDDQFSVERPDGSNFTLKIRSTKLEDSAMYFCASSERRDRTYGYTFGSGTRLTVV.

The rearrangement links TRBV18 to TRBJ2-7; 14 bases are a match to TRBD2. After removal of 4 bases from V and 7 bases from J, the junction contained 6 bases not matched to a gene. The V gene's germline CDR1 is KGHSH and CDR2 LQKENI. This CDR3 contains 15 residues. CDR3 nucleotide sequence: TGTGCCAGCTCACAGACTAGCGGGGGGGCTTGGGAGCAGTACTTC. Residues: CASSQTSGGAWEQYF.

This chain links TRBV18 with TRBJ2-4; TRBD2 might be the D (6 bases). This CDR3 is 15 amino acids long. Trimming shortened V by 4 bases and J by 8 bases, and 18 bases separated the two germline ends. CDR1 is KGHSH and CDR2 is LQKENI in the germline V gene. This CDR3 reads CASSLGLGVADIQYF. The CDR3 bases are TGTGCCAGCTCACTGGGCCTAGGGGTAGCGGACATTCAGTACTTC.

This clone has more than one count but fewer than ten. The genes are TRBV4-3 and TRBJ2-7; D is ambiguous. The CDR3 has 15 amino acids. V was trimmed by 1 base and J by 0 bases, leaving 10 bases between them. Germline loops: CDR1 LGHNA, CDR2 YSLEER. CDR3: CASSQAADVSYEQYF. The CDR3 DNA reads as TGCGCCAGCAGCCAAGCGGCGGATGTCTCCTACGAGCAGTACTTC.

The gene calls are TRBV2 and TRBJ2-2, with D possibly being TRBD2 (5 bases). The V and J ends lost 4 bases and 5 bases respectively, with 8 bases between them. CDR3 length: 13 amino acids. Germline V CDR1 and CDR2: SNHLY, FYNNEI. DNA for the CDR3: TGTGCCAGCAGTGGCGAGGGAACCGGGGAGCTGTTTTTT. Encoded protein: CASSGEGTGELFF. Complete variable domain (other parts from reference TRBV2 and TRBJ2-2): EPEVTQTPSHQVTQMGQEVILRCVPISNHLYFYWYRQILGQKVEFLVSFYNNEISEKSEIFDDQFSVERPDGSNFTLKIRSTKLEDSAMYFCASSGEGTGELFFGEGSRLTVL.

With regard to this clone: Different DNA sequences within this sample yield the same CDR3. V usage is TRBV7-9 and J usage is TRBJ1-4; no reliable D call. Germline lookup yields CDR1 SEHNR and CDR2 FQNEAQ (reference sequence). Trimming stripped 1 base from V and 4 bases from J, with 10 bases between. The length of the CDR3 is 15 residues. The chain's CDR3 is CASSLEGGNNEKLFF. DNA of the CDR3: TGTGCCAGCAGCTTAGAGGGCGGGAATAATGAAAAACTGTTTTTT.

This sequence joins TRBV9 and TRBJ1-1, with 7 bases that match TRBD1. After removal of 2 bases from V and 3 bases from J, the junction contained 7 bases not matched to a gene. Germline values: CDR1 SGDLS, CDR2 YYNGEE. The CDR3 consists of 15 residues. The CDR3: CASSVRGTAYTEAFF. CDR3 sequence (DNA): TGTGCCAGCAGCGTGAGAGGGACAGCCTACACTGAAGCTTTCTTT.

The genes are TRBV5-6 and TRBJ2-5; possible D gene TRBD2, 6 bases. Looked up from germline, CDR1 is SGHDT and CDR2 is YYEEEE. The CDR3 is made up of 15 amino acids. Trimming removed 0 bases from V and 5 bases from J, with 14 bases in between. CDR3 sequence (DNA): TGTGCCAGCAGCTTGGTGGGTCGGGGGTCGGAGACCCAGTACTTC. Encoded protein: CASSLVGRGSETQYF.

The V gene is TRBV28, the J gene TRBJ1-1; TRBD1 aligns across 7 bases. Losses at the gene ends were 2 bases for V and 5 bases for J; bases not matched to a gene: 8. This CDR3 spans 15 amino acids. CDR1 and CDR2 (germline): MDHEN, SYDVKM. The CDR3 DNA sequence: TGTGCCAGCAGTTTAGCCCTGACAGGGTTGACTGAAGCTTTCTTT. It is translated as CASSLALTGLTEAFF. Combining the CDR3 with reference TRBV28 and TRBJ1-1 gives the whole variable domain DVKVTQSSRYLVKRTGEKVFLECVQDMDHENMFWYRQDPGLGLRLIYFSYDVKMKEKGDIPEGYSVSREKKERFSLILESASTNQTSMYLCASSLALTGLTEAFFGQGTRLTVV.

The V and J genes are TRBV7-6 and TRBJ2-5; 7 nucleotides line up with TRBD1. The CDR3 loop spans 14 amino acids. Unmatched junction bases numbered 5, after V lost 1 base and J lost 6 bases. CDR1 SGHVS and CDR2 FNYEAQ come from the germline V gene. CDR3 residues: CASSLGGGEQTQYF. The CDR3 DNA is TGTGCCAGCAGCTTAGGAGGGGGCGAGCAGACCCAGTACTTC.

On this clone: Other DNA sequences from this sample encode an identical CDR3 as well. The rearrangement uses TRBV9 and TRBJ1-4; TRBD1 is a possible D gene (5 bases). Germline-derived CDR1 and CDR2 are SGDLS and YYNGEE. V lost 3 bases and J lost 0, with 9 bases in between. This CDR3 is built from 15 residues. CDR3 in amino acids: CASSARQSTNEKLFF. CDR3 nucleotides: TGTGCCAGCAGCGCTCGACAGTCAACTAATGAAAAACTGTTTTTT.

The chain uses TRBV2 and TRBJ2-2; the match to TRBD2 covers 8 bases. V was pared by 1 base and J by 1 base, with 5 bases of the junction left unmatched. The CDR3 has 17 residues. CDR1 and CDR2 (germline): SNHLY, FYNNEI. The CDR3 here is CASSEEGLAGNTGELFF. CDR3 bases: TGTGCCAGCAGTGAAGAGGGTCTAGCGGGGAACACCGGGGAGCTGTTTTTT. The variable domain in full, with the rest retrieved from reference TRBV2 and TRBJ2-2, is EPEVTQTPSHQVTQMGQEVILRCVPISNHLYFYWYRQILGQKVEFLVSFYNNEISEKSEIFDDQFSVERPDGSNFTLKIRSTKLEDSAMYFCASSEEGLAGNTGELFFGEGSRLTVL.

This clone is a singleton in its sample. The genes are TRBV28 and TRBJ2-7, with 7 nucleotides matching TRBD2. This CDR3 contains 14 residues. Germline values: CDR1 MDHEN, CDR2 SYDVKM. After removal of 8 bases from V and 5 bases from J, the junction contained 12 bases not matched to a gene. This CDR3 reads CASRRGLRGNEQYF. CDR3 sequence (DNA): TGTGCCAGCCGACGGGGCCTGCGGGGGAACGAGCAGTACTTC.

V and J are TRBV7-2 and TRBJ2-7; possible D gene TRBD1, 5 bases. Germline loops: CDR1 SGHTA, CDR2 FQGNSA. The CDR3 runs 15 residues. Trimming took 4 bases from V and 0 from J, leaving 13 bases between them. The CDR3: CASSSGRTSSYEQYF. CDR3 coding DNA: TGTGCCAGCAGCTCCGGACGGACAAGCTCCTACGAGCAGTACTTC.

This clone was seen a few times. The V gene is TRBV10-2, the J gene TRBJ2-5; D is unresolved. CDR1 WSHSY and CDR2 SAAADI come from the germline V gene. The CDR3 is made up of 13 amino acids. Trimming pared 7 bases from V and 4 bases from J, leaving 13 bases between. The CDR3 bases are TGCGCCAGCAACACGTTATTTACAGAGACCCAGTACTTC. Its protein is CASNTLFTETQYF.

V gene TRBV3-1 (or the pseudogene TRBV3-2) combines with J gene TRBJ1-5; D not certain. This CDR3 has 13 residues. CDR1 and CDR2 from the germline V gene are LGHDT and YNNKEL (reference sequence). Trimming took 0 bases from V and 5 from J, leaving 5 bases between them. The CDR3 coding sequence is TGTGCCAGCAGCCAAGATCTGTATCAGCCCCAGCATTTT. It is translated as CASSQDLYQPQHF.